This TCR beta chain is from a study of T cells after yellow fever vaccination (dated by TCRdb to about 2019). Broadly, across the study: Libraries from fractions with low cell numbers were prepared with the SMART-Seq v4 Ultra Low Input RNA kit. Two healthy male donors made up the cohort, one aged 18 to 29 years and the other aged 30 to 40 years. To follow T-cell clones before and after both primary and booster YFV17D yellow fever vaccination, bulk TCR alpha and beta repertoires underwent longitudinal sequencing. Blood was drawn at multiple timepoints before and after primary and secondary immunization, with bulk PBMC replicates and cell subsets isolated. Summary of the overall study and its limitations: Computational filtering was required because FACS-sorted repertoires could contain abundant contaminating clonotypes from the bulk population. A small fraction of clonotypes showed up in both the CD4 and CD8 compartments, probably as a result of convergent recombination. Because the study included only a couple of donors, the extent to which the findings can be generalized is limited. Most clones expanded after primary vaccination (almost 97% of CD4 and 88% of CD8) were re-detected after the booster, suggesting that broad memory maintenance occurred. Compared with the primary T-cell response, the secondary T-cell response was weaker but faster, peaking on day 5 rather than day 15.

The instrument given in TCRdb is Illumina NovaSeq 6000. TCR cDNA was synthesized by 5'RACE template switching, which introduced a universal primer site and unique molecular identifiers. Priming of cDNA synthesis was performed from both the TCR alpha and TCR beta constant segments. Libraries were amplified in two PCR steps, with sample barcodes and sequencing adapters added in the second step. Sequencing of the libraries was done on either Illumina HiSeq 2500 (2x100 bp) or NovaSeq (2x150 bp). Per the authors' processing: MIGEC handled demultiplexing of reads and collapsing into UMI consensus sequences, while MiXCR performed V(D)J alignment. Clonotypes responding to the vaccine were identified with edgeR on replicate PBMC samples, with the criteria of FDR below 0.01 and a log2 fold change above 5 up to day 15. CD4 or CD8 identity was assigned to each bulk clonotype according to whether the clonotype was present at higher abundance in the sequenced CD4 repertoire or the sequenced CD8 repertoire. TCRdb reran the public reads through fastp at Q25 and MiXCR, keeping productive beta chains. Duplicate CDR3 protein sequences are folded into a single record with the most common DNA and genes. TCRdb's processing, not the authors' own work, is the source of the V and J calls. The sample table shows about 300,000 distinct CDR3 sequences, and 3% to 4.5% are seen once. The top ten constitute 20% to 25% of the sample.

Ten or more counts support this clonotype. Its antigen remains unidentified. No base qualities exist here, and no much larger clone lies one base off it. The junction shows trimming of 5 bases on V and 8 bases on J, and the gene matches do not reach 10 bases of it. The germline V gene yields MNHEY for CDR1 and SVGAGI for CDR2. From the cysteine up to the phenylalanine, the CDR3 has a length of 14 residues. Of all the DNA, just the CDR3 is kept, 42 bases in frame from base 1. The meaning of the sample's treatment or condition label: live attenuated yellow fever vaccine strain. At each blood-draw timepoint, two biological replicates of bulk PBMCs were obtained. PBMCs were isolated from peripheral blood using a standard Ficoll-Paque protocol. TriZol was used to extract RNA from bulk PBMCs, from CD4 and CD8 fractions, and from dextramer-positive and dextramer-negative fractions.

The sample consisted of PBMCs, taken 5 days after the yellow fever booster vaccination. This receptor chain uses TRBV6-5 and TRBJ1-2, with 8 junctional bases fitting TRBD1. This receptor was identified in a man in his late teens or twenties who received the YFV17D yellow fever vaccine. The DNA is as follows: TGTGCCAGCAGTGGCACGACAGGGGTTTACGGCTACACCTTC. Translation gives CASSGTTGVYGYTF.